This TCR beta chain was retrieved from a study of cytomegalovirus exposure and HLA in healthy donors. Vbeta (60) and Jbeta (13) primers were used in the PCR. Some clones are missing from TCRdb's copy, which holds only in-frame ones; the method was immunoSEQ multiplex PCR. The sample has 100,000 to 130,000 clones; around 80% are singletons. The CDR3 totals 15 residues. CDR1 and CDR2 (germline): SEHNR, FQNEAQ (reference sequence). V lost 3 bases, J lost 7 bases, and 16 bases lay in between. What was sequenced was PBMCs. This receptor was obtained from a man in his thirties or forties in good health and CMV-seropositive. The chain has TRBV7-9 and TRBJ2-1; D not certain. The CDR3 DNA reads as TGTGCCAGCAGCTTTATTCAGATTAGACTTAATGAGCAGTTCTTC. Protein product: CASSFIQIRLNEQFF.